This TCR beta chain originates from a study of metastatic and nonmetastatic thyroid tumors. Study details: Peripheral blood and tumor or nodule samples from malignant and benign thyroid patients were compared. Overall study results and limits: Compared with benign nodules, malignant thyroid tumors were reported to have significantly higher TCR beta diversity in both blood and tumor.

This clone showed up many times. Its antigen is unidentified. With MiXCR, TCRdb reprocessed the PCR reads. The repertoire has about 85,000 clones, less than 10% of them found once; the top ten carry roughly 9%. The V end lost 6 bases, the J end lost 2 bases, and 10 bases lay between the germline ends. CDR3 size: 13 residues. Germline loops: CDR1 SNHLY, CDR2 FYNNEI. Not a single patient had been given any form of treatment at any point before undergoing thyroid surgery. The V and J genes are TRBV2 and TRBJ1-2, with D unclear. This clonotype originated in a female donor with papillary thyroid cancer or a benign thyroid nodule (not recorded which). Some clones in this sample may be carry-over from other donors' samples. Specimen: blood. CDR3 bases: TGTGCCAGCAGCGTTACAGAGAACTATGGCTACACCTTC. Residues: CASSVTENYGYTF.